Below are 24 T cell receptor beta chains sequenced from a single sample in a study of tumor-infiltrating lymphocytes in primary liver carcinoma. For each extraction, RNA and DNA were obtained together from about 21-30 mg of unsorted bulk tissue. TCR beta cDNA came from approximately 490 ng total RNA, primed with a constant-region primer. Nested multiplex PCR, run for three rounds with slightly modified ARM-PCR, yielded TCR beta libraries. The study ran its first two PCR rounds for 9 to 10 cycles each, using TRBV1-TRBV30 forward primers and a C-beta reverse primer. TCRdb called the multiplex PCR reads again in MiXCR, with one record for every CDR3 protein. The sample consists of approximately 110,000 distinct CDR3 sequences, 50% to 80% of them appearing once. The sample was liver tumor tissue from sampling region 3. The subset was: tumor region T3, left-lateral pole. Receptors originate from a woman aged 55-75 years with primary liver carcinoma and hepatitis B virus infection.

Note on this clonotype: Relative to the germline gene, one junction end is altered; a read error may explain this. The DNA of the CDR3 is TGCACCAGCAGCACACGGACAGTCCAAGGAGATTGGAAGTACTCACCTCTCCACTTT. Translation gives CTSSTRTVQGDWKYSPLHF. The V and J genes are TRBV5-1 and TRBJ1-6, with TRBD1 as a possible D gene (6 bases). Germline values: CDR1 SGHRS, CDR2 YFSETQ. CDR3 length: 19 amino acids.

There are many counts of this clonotype. The J gene is TRBJ2-5, the V gene TRBV6-2 or TRBV6-3; D call uncertain. The CDR3 contains 13 residues. Germline V gene sequence: CDR1 MNHEY, CDR2 SVGEGT. V was cut by 7 bases and J by 4 bases, with 13 bases left in between. The CDR3 bases are TGTGCCAGCACTAGGGCGCAGTCAGAGACCCAGTACTTC. It codes for CASTRAQSETQYF.

A note on this clonotype: It is likely a read error, because the conserved phenylalanine at the end of the CDR3 is missing. This chain uses TRBV29-1 with TRBJ1-1, with D unresolved. Germline V gene data show CDR1 as SQVTM and CDR2 as ANQGSEA. The CDR3 loop spans 14 amino acids. V was shortened by 5 bases and J by 0 bases, with 13 bases between the two germline ends. CDR3 amino acids: CSVLRPPMNTEAFL. CDR3 in DNA: TGCAGCGTTCTCCGACCCCCAATGAACACTGAAGCTTTCCTT.

This clonotype has just one count. Lacking the conserved final phenylalanine or tryptophan, this CDR3 likely reflects a read error. The DNA is omitted, as the CDR3 cannot be located on it reliably, and the CDR3 follows TCRdb's listing. The V and J genes are TRBV5-5 and TRBJ2-7; the table's D call, TRBD2, has no DNA check behind it. Looked up from germline, CDR1 is SGHKS and CDR2 is YYEKEE (reference sequence). The CDR3 is 15 residues long, ends included. CDR3 amino acids: CASSLSTQGSGGEYS.

The rearrangement joins TRBV11-2 to TRBJ1-1; TRBD1 is a possible D gene (6 bases). The CDR3 contains 13 residues. Germline lookup yields CDR1 SGHAT and CDR2 FQNNGV. V was pared by 9 bases and J by 4 bases, with 15 bases between. The CDR3 DNA sequence: TGTGCCAGAAGCACTCACAGGGCCACTGAAGCTTTCTTT. Translation gives CARSTHRATEAFF.

This clonotype was seen many times. The chain couples TRBV29-1 to TRBJ1-3; weak D call: TRBD1 (6 bases). CDR1 is SQVTM and CDR2 is ANQGSEA in the germline V gene. The length of the CDR3 is 13 residues. V lost 7 bases and J 3 bases, leaving 13 bases between the germline ends. The CDR3 nucleotides are TGCAGCGCCGAAGGGGGGGGTGGAAACACCATATATTTT. Protein sequence: CSAEGGGGNTIYF.

This clonotype has just a few counts. Possible read error: a much larger clone is one base away. This CDR3 is missing its conserved last phenylalanine or tryptophan, likely due to a read error. This sequence joins TRBV6-6 and TRBJ2-1; D gene uncertain. The CDR3 loop spans 12 amino acids. The V gene lost 6 bases and the J gene lost 5 bases, with 8 bases spanning the gap. Germline CDR1 MNHNY, CDR2 SVGAGI (reference sequence). The CDR3 nucleotides are TGTGCCAGCAGGGACCCGAACAATGAGCAGTTCCTC. Amino acids: CASRDPNNEQFL.

This clonotype was seen more than once but under ten times. The chain links TRBV6-4 to TRBJ2-3; 9 bases fit TRBD2. This CDR3 is 15 amino acids long. V shed 6 bases and J 1 base; nucleotides not matched to a gene: 5. CDR1 is MRHNA and CDR2 is SNTAGT in the germline V gene. CDR3 DNA sequence: TGTGCCAGCAGCTTAGCGGGAGAGGGCACAGATACGCAGTATTTT. Its protein is CASSLAGEGTDTQYF.

This chain joins TRBV6-6 and TRBJ2-5, with D perhaps given as TRBD1 or TRBD2 (6 bases each). The CDR3 has 16 amino acids. The germline V gene encodes CDR1 MNHNY and CDR2 SVGAGI (reference sequence). Between the trimmed V and J ends, which lost 2 bases and 0 bases, there was a span of 13 bases. The CDR3 DNA is TGTGCCAGCAGTTACGGTGTAGGGGGGTACCAAGAGACCCAGTACTTC. This translates into CASSYGVGGYQETQYF.

In the case of this clonotype: Because the CDR3 is missing its conserved closing phenylalanine or tryptophan, this is likely a read error. The chain joins TRBV19 to TRBJ1-1; D unclear. CDR3 size: 12 residues. Germline loops: CDR1 LNHDA, CDR2 SQIVND (reference sequence). V gave up 2 bases and J gave up 4 bases, with 5 bases separating them. This CDR3 is CASSISPTEAFL. The CDR3 bases are TGTGCCAGTAGTATAAGTCCCACTGAAGCTTTCTTA.

As to this clonotype: The germline gene is not matched at one end of the junction; a read error may be the cause. V is TRBV29-1 and J is TRBJ2-7; tentative D call: TRBD1 (5 bases). This CDR3 is built from 11 residues. Germline V lookup: CDR1 SQVTM, CDR2 ANQGSEA. CDR3 coding DNA: TGCAGCGCCCTCTCAGGGTACAAGCAGTGCTTC. The encoded protein is CSALSGYKQCF.

The rearrangement uses TRBV11-2 and TRBJ2-5; D unresolved. The CDR3 loop spans 13 amino acids. V lost 5 bases, J lost 3 bases, and 10 bases lay in between. CDR1 SGHAT and CDR2 FQNNGV come from the germline V gene. The CDR3 is CASSRRPEETQYF. In nucleotides, the CDR3 is TGTGCCAGCAGCAGACGGCCAGAAGAGACCCAGTACTTC.

The V and J genes are TRBV5-1 and TRBJ2-1; 7 bases match TRBD1. CDR3 length: 15 residues. V gave up 5 bases and J gave up 10 bases; unmatched junction bases: 15. In germline, CDR1 is SGHRS, CDR2 YFSETQ. CDR3 DNA: TGCGCCAGCAGTTCGGGGACAGCGGCGGCGGCGGAGCAGTTCTTC. This gives the protein CASSSGTAAAAEQFF.

Of note for this clonotype: This may stem from a read error, because a much larger clone lies one nucleotide away. The V gene is TRBV4-1, the J gene TRBJ1-1; tentative D call: TRBD1 (5 bases). Trimming took 4 bases from V and 5 from J, leaving 17 bases between them. Looked up from germline, CDR1 is MGHRA and CDR2 is YSYEKL. The CDR3 is made up of 15 amino acids. This chain's CDR3 is CASSPSVVKGTEAFF. DNA for the CDR3: TGCGCCAGCAGCCCCTCAGTCGTTAAGGGGACTGAAGCTTTCTTT.

Turning to this clonotype: One junction end disagrees with the germline gene, perhaps due to a read error. V and J are TRBV10-3 and TRBJ2-3; 7 nucleotides match TRBD1. This CDR3 spans 15 amino acids. CDR1 is ENHRY, CDR2 SYGVKD, per germline. The DNA for the CDR3 is TGTACCATCAGACCCGACAGGGCGCACACAGATACGCAGTATTTT. Translated, it gives CTIRPDRAHTDTQYF.

As to this clonotype: Likely a read error: the CDR3 ends without its conserved phenylalanine or tryptophan. The genes are TRBV7-9 and TRBJ1-4; 8 bases match TRBD1. Germline CDR1 reads SEHNR; CDR2 reads FQNEAQ (reference sequence). V gave up 9 bases and J gave up 6 bases; unmatched junction bases: 12. The CDR3 spans 15 residues. CDR3 bases: TGTGCCAGTAGCGGGCAGGGGGCGCAGTATGAAAAACTGTTTTAT. Translated, it gives CASSGQGAQYEKLFY.

As regards this clonotype: A read error may be the cause here, since a much bigger clone is one base away. The chain combines TRBV5-4 with TRBJ2-3; no reliable D call. The DNA end is more similar to TRBJ1-5, so the J call may be wrong. The CDR3 is made up of 17 amino acids. CDR1 and CDR2 from the germline V gene are SGHNT and YYREEE (reference sequence). The chain's CDR3 is CASSRKASGDNTDTQHF. The DNA for the CDR3 is TGTGCCAGCAGCAGGAAGGCTAGCGGGGATAACACAGATACGCAGCATTTT.

In regard to this clonotype: The junction and the germline gene differ at one end; a read error may be behind it. The chain has TRBV28 and TRBJ2-7; 9 bases fit TRBD2. Germline loops: CDR1 MDHEN, CDR2 SYDVKM. The CDR3 is 15 amino acids. The CDR3 DNA reads TGTGACAGCGGTTCGCGGGAGGGCCGTAACTACGAGCAGTACTTC. Translation: CDSGSREGRNYEQYF.

Worth noting for this clonotype: An end of the junction differs from the germline gene, which may be a read error. This chain joins TRBV11-2 and TRBJ2-3; D could derive from TRBD1 or TRBD2 (6 bases each). Germline lookup yields CDR1 SGHAT and CDR2 FQNNGV. The CDR3 is 16 residues long. CDR3 sequence reads: CASSRGMEGGRDTQYF. In nucleotides, the CDR3 is TGTGCCAGCAGCCGGGGGATGGAGGGGGGTAGGGATACGCAATATTTT.

To note about this clonotype: One end of the junction does not line up with germline, which may come from a read error. The V gene is TRBV12-3 or TRBV12-4, the J gene TRBJ2-2, with TRBD2 identical over 9 bases. This CDR3 has 14 amino acids. The CDR3: CASWREGNTAELFF. Written as DNA, the CDR3 is TGTGCCAGCTGGCGGGAGGGGAACACCGCGGAGCTGTTTTTT.

This clonotype was seen more than once but under ten times. This may be a read error: a much more frequent sequence differs by one nucleotide. This chain uses TRBV6-1 with TRBJ1-2; TRBD1 might be the D (5 bases). CDR1 and CDR2 (germline): MNHNS, SASEGT. CDR3 length: 15 amino acids. CDR3 loop: CASSDGGTLSYDYTF. The DNA of the CDR3 is TGTGCCAGCAGTGACGGAGGGACCCTATCCTATGACTACACCTTC.

A note on this clonotype: This sequence may be a read error, since a much larger clone differs from it by one base. This rearrangement joins TRBV7-9 to TRBJ2-5; possible D gene TRBD1, 6 bases. Germline lookup yields CDR1 SEHNR and CDR2 FQNEAQ (reference sequence). The CDR3 totals 14 residues. CDR3 in DNA: TGTGCCAGCAGCCCCGACAGGACTCAAGAGATCCAGTACTTC. It codes for CASSPDRTQEIQYF.

This clonotype was found once. Sequence at one end of the junction differs from germline and may be a read error. The chain carries TRBV29-1 and TRBJ2-7; weak D call: TRBD2 (5 bases). The CDR3 is 14 amino acids. CDR1 SQVTM and CDR2 ANQGSEA come from the germline V gene. This CDR3 reads CSVRPAVKTYEQHF. Written as DNA, the CDR3 is TGCAGCGTTCGGCCAGCGGTTAAGACCTATGAGCAGCACTTC.

This clonotype was counted many times. The chain is built from TRBV14 and TRBJ2-2, with D tentatively TRBD2 (6 bases). The CDR3 loop spans 16 amino acids. V lost 3 bases to trimming and J lost 1 base, with 12 bases between them. Germline CDR1 SGHDN, CDR2 FVKESK. As DNA, the CDR3 is TGTGCCAGCAGCCATGGGACGGGACTGAACACCGGGGAGCTGTTTTTT. It yields the protein CASSHGTGLNTGELFF.